These 5 T cell receptor beta chains came from one sample sequenced in a study of vaccination and CD4 T cells after COVID-19. Indicated treatment: roughly nine-day PBMC culture with coronavirus spike peptide pools or control peptides (ViraFEST assay). With the Oncomine TCR Beta short-read assay, DNA from cultured CD4+ T cells was sequenced. MiXCR, applied by TCRdb to the PCR reads, yields one record per CDR3 protein. The repertoire holds tens of thousands of distinct CDR3 sequences, with under 45% as singletons. Their antigens are not known. The sequences come from CD4+ T cells from blood, cultured in vitro, collected before SARS-CoV-2 vaccination. Receptors originate from a human donor who received a COVID-19 vaccine.

This chain links TRBV7-8 with TRBJ2-5, with 9 bases lining up with TRBD2. J was trimmed by 5 bases and V by 5 bases; bases with no gene match: 6. The CDR3 is 14 residues long. Germline V CDR1 and CDR2: SGHVS, FQNEAQ. The CDR3 sequence is CASSSRTSVETQYF. The CDR3 bases are TGTGCCAGCAGCAGCAGGACTAGCGTTGAGACCCAGTACTTC.

The chain recombines TRBV4-1 with TRBJ1-2; tentative D call: TRBD1 (6 bases). With 4 bases removed from V and 0 bases from J, the gap between germline ends came to 12 bases. Germline-derived CDR1 and CDR2 are MGHRA and YSYEKL. The CDR3 is 15 amino acids. The CDR3 DNA reads TGCGCCAGCAGCCGGACAGTCGGAGCTAACTATGGCTACACCTTC. Its protein is CASSRTVGANYGYTF.

The chain combines TRBV2 with TRBJ2-7; 9 nucleotides align to TRBD2. The CDR3 loop spans 14 amino acids. Unmatched junction bases numbered 7, after V lost 7 bases and J lost 3 bases. Per the germline V gene, CDR1 is SNHLY and CDR2 is FYNNEI. In DNA, the CDR3 is TGTGCCAGCATCCTAGCGGGGACATTCTACGAGCAGTACTTC. Protein: CASILAGTFYEQYF.

V is TRBV5-1 and J is TRBJ2-3; TRBD2 matches 12 bases. This CDR3 comprises 17 residues. Germline values: CDR1 SGHRS, CDR2 YFSETQ. The V gene end was trimmed by 4 bases and the J gene end by 5 bases; junction bases not matched to a gene: 11. The CDR3 reads CASSPTASGGAGDTQYF. The CDR3 DNA reads TGCGCCAGCAGCCCGACGGCTAGCGGGGGGGCAGGAGATACGCAGTATTTT.

The V and J genes are TRBV12-3 or TRBV12-4 and TRBJ2-1; D tentatively reads TRBD1 or TRBD2 (5 bases each). The V and J ends lost 2 bases and 9 bases respectively, with 14 bases between them. CDR3 length: 14 amino acids. CDR3 DNA: TGTGCCAGCAGTTTATCGGTCTCCGGGGCTGAGCAGTTCTTC. It codes for CASSLSVSGAEQFF.